This is a list of T cell receptor beta chains from one sample in a study of shared clonotypes between healthy human individuals. Assay used: immunoSEQ multiplex PCR; TCRdb lists only in-frame clones, some missing. The repertoire holds over 950,000 clones, around 77% seen once, with about 0.94% in the top ten. Sample: memory CD4+ T cells from PBMCs. The receptors originated from a man between 18 and 29 years old in good health. Some clones in this sample may be carry-over from other donors' samples. Both conserved end residues are part of each CDR3. Fields, in order: clone size, J gene, V gene, CDR3 protein. Where a row states a size, it is once, few, many or the class of an expanded clone; other rows omit it.

>-|TRBJ2-1|TRBV9
CASSEAGYYNEQFF
>-|TRBJ2-1|TRBV15
CATSRDEGAGNEQFF
>-|TRBJ1-2|TRBV27
CASSPLSLRDRANYGYTF
>-|TRBJ1-6|TRBV7-9
CASSVRNSPLHF
>-|TRBJ2-1|TRBV10-3
CAISVVQVSYNEQFF
>-|TRBJ2-7|TRBV10-3
CAISRDFGEQYF
>-|TRBJ2-7|TRBV7-2
CASSSSSGRSYEQYF
>-|TRBJ2-5|TRBV9
CASSLRTGARETQYF
>-|TRBJ1-2|TRBV5-6
CASSLFVTGHGYTF
>-|TRBJ2-3|TRBV5-4
CAWGPPTDTQYF
>-|TRBJ1-2|TRBV28
CASNSGLGGYTF
>-|TRBJ2-2|TRBV28
CASTRQTGRGTGELFF
>-|TRBJ2-3|TRBV28
CASRPTGLVAQYF
>once|TRBJ2-3|TRBV7-9
CASTLLGGAPDTQYF
>-|TRBJ2-5|TRBV9
CASSGGLKETQYF
>-|TRBJ2-1|TRBV5-1
CASSLRGSGSTHNEQFF
>-|TRBJ1-1|TRBV6-5
CASSYSWRETEAFF
>once|TRBJ1-4|TRBV28
CASSTSSSKLFF
>few|TRBJ1-2|TRBV28
CASITRGVGGYTF
>-|TRBJ2-3|TRBV4-2
CASSQELGGGDTQYF
>-|TRBJ1-2|TRBV7-8
CASSLAFTQGGEGYTF
>once|TRBJ1-1|TRBV11-2
CASSRGGGWNTEAFF
>-|TRBJ2-1|TRBV30
CAWATSGYNEQFF
>-|TRBJ2-7|TRBV19
CASSIAGTGFYEQYF
>-|TRBJ2-7|TRBV28
CASRGGSYEQYF
>-|TRBJ1-3|TRBV30
CACVQGAGNTIYF
>-|TRBJ1-1|TRBV28
CASSGGRRLNTEAFF
>-|TRBJ2-5|TRBV19
CASSIMETQYF
>-|TRBJ2-2|TRBV27
CATQTWPPNIGELFF
>-|TRBJ1-4|TRBV18
CASSPNVGNEKLFF
>-|TRBJ1-1|TRBV5-1
CASSFDGENTEAFF
>-|TRBJ1-2|TRBV5-1
CASSPLGGSYGYTF
>-|TRBJ1-2|TRBV19
CASSPYQTGGFGYTF
>once|TRBJ2-7|TRBV11-3
CASSSGGSLAGEQYF
>-|TRBJ1-1|TRBV10-2
CASKWEGQNTEAFF
>once|TRBJ2-7|TRBV7-2
CASPYGQNYEQYF
>-|TRBJ2-5|TRBV5-6
CASSLVAGGRETQYF
>-|TRBJ2-1|TRBV5-1
CASRLAGTSGSQKFF
>-|TRBJ1-5|TRBV28
CASSNGEGSQHF
>-|TRBJ1-4|TRBV6-1
CASSERGEREKLFF
>-|TRBJ1-3|TRBV14
CASSQGSGNTIYF
>-|TRBJ1-3|TRBV14
CASRRTGSSGNTIYF
>once|TRBJ2-1|TRBV6-6
CASSPAGNEQFF
>few|TRBJ2-1|TRBV10-3
CAISDRQEQFF
>-|TRBJ2-5|TRBV6-1
CASSEVASGSSQYF
>few|TRBJ1-2|TRBV29-1
CSGDTGTNYGYTF
>-|TRBJ2-4|TRBV6-1
CASRLLAGGPDIQYF
>few|TRBJ1-2|TRBV28
CASSLVGQVRGVGYTF
>-|TRBJ2-2|TRBV27
CASSPTRVAGELFF
>-|TRBJ2-3|TRBV5-6
CASSLAGGPTDTQYF
>-|TRBJ1-1|TRBV7-8
CASSLGGGGRANTEAFF
>-|TRBJ2-6|TRBV7-7
CASSVYRKSPQSRADVLTF
>few|TRBJ2-1|TRBV28
CASSQTSLGFF
>-|TRBJ2-1|TRBV2
CASREGQYNEQFF
>-|TRBJ2-1|TRBV6-5
CASTPSGKVFNEQFF
>-|TRBJ2-2|TRBV7-6
CASSLELAGPNTGELFF
>-|TRBJ2-7|TRBV7-6
CASSLGLVNHEQYF
>-|TRBJ1-4|TRBV6-1
CAISRDRGGREKLFF
>few|TRBJ2-2|TRBV11-2
CASSGRTGNTGELFF